The 9 T cell receptor beta chains reported below all come from one sample, sequenced in a study of blood T cell repertoires in COVID-19. Sequencing used immunoSEQ multiplex PCR; TCRdb keeps in-frame clones, though not all of them. This sample has about 300,000 clones; 70% to 90% occur once, and the top ten carry less than 6%. Sequences were obtained from PBMCs or T cells enriched from blood (not recorded which). All receptors come from a woman aged 30 to 39 who had recovered from COVID-19.

The chain recombines TRBV7-9 with TRBJ1-5; D possibly corresponds to TRBD1 (5 bases). The CDR3 length is 13 residues. The V end lost 4 bases, the J end lost 6 bases, and 10 bases lay between the germline ends. Germline V gene lookup returns CDR1 SEHNR and CDR2 FQNEAQ (reference sequence). The CDR3 sequence: CASSSGGIQPQHF. The CDR3 nucleotides are TGTGCCAGCAGCTCCGGGGGGATTCAGCCCCAGCATTTT.

The gene calls are TRBV7-2 and TRBJ2-5, with a weak D call TRBD2 (5 bases). V was cut by 1 base and J by 0 bases, with 9 bases left in between. The CDR3 totals 15 residues. From germline, CDR1 is SGHTA and CDR2 FQGNSA. The CDR3, as DNA: TGTGCCAGCAGCTTAGTTCCCGGGAACCAAGAGACCCAGTACTTC. Translated: CASSLVPGNQETQYF.

V usage is TRBV18 and J usage is TRBJ2-3, with 10 positions matching TRBD2. Losses at the gene ends were 4 bases for V and 3 bases for J; bases not matched to a gene: 4. Per germline, CDR1 KGHSH and CDR2 LQKENI. This CDR3 contains 15 residues. The CDR3 spells CASSLQRGGTDTQYF. In DNA, the CDR3 is TGTGCCAGCTCACTTCAGCGGGGGGGGACAGATACGCAGTATTTT.

The chain has TRBV7-2 and TRBJ1-3; possible D gene TRBD1, 5 bases. Between the trimmed V and J ends, which lost 1 base and 3 bases, there was a span of 16 bases. The CDR3 totals 17 residues. CDR1 SGHTA and CDR2 FQGNSA come from the germline V gene. CDR3 nucleotides: TGTGCCAGCAGCTTAGTGGGGGGTGGAGGGAATGGAAACACCATATATTTT. This codes for CASSLVGGGGNGNTIYF.

The chain has TRBV6-5 and TRBJ1-2; TRBD1 matches 8 bases. The CDR3 runs to 14 residues. From germline, CDR1 is MNHEY and CDR2 SVGAGI. Unmatched junction bases numbered 10, after V lost 7 bases and J lost 6 bases. The CDR3 DNA reads TGTGCCAGCATAAACCCAGGGGGCCTAGATGGCTACACCTTC. This translates into CASINPGGLDGYTF.

The chain joins TRBV7-2 to TRBJ1-2; 8 bases fit TRBD1. The germline V gene encodes CDR1 SGHTA and CDR2 FQGNSA. This CDR3 contains 15 residues. With V trimmed by 5 bases and J by 4 bases, 9 bases remained unmatched. CDR3 sequence: CASSPQVGTGYGYTF. For the CDR3, the DNA is TGTGCCAGCAGCCCCCAGGTGGGGACAGGCTATGGCTACACCTTC.

The chain combines TRBV7-2 with TRBJ2-3; 15 bases are a match to TRBD2. V was pared by 1 base and J by 0 bases, with 5 bases of the junction left unmatched. CDR1 is SGHTA and CDR2 is FQGNSA in the germline V gene. There are 19 residues in the CDR3. CDR3 coding DNA: TGTGCCAGCAGCTTAGTCGGACTAGCGGGGGGGCCGAGCACAGATACGCAGTATTTT. This gives the protein CASSLVGLAGGPSTDTQYF.

The V call is TRBV6-2 or TRBV6-3, the J call TRBJ2-1; TRBD1 matches 8 bases. Germline lookup yields CDR1 MNHEY and CDR2 SVGEGT. V was clipped by 5 bases and J by 6 bases; unmatched bases: 9. CDR3 length equals 15 residues. In DNA, the CDR3 is TGTGCCAGCAGTGCTTCAGGGGGCTTAGGCAATGAGCAGTTCTTC. Amino acid sequence: CASSASGGLGNEQFF.

The chain couples TRBV4-1 to TRBJ2-7, with 8 bases aligning to TRBD2. With 0 bases clipped from V and 6 bases from J, the junction kept 10 bases outside the gene matches. The CDR3 sequence is 16 residues long. Germline V lookup: CDR1 MGHRA, CDR2 YSYEKL. In DNA form, the CDR3 reads TGCGCCAGCAGCCAAGAGGCGTGGCGGGGGGTCGGCGAGCAGTACTTC. As protein: CASSQEAWRGVGEQYF.